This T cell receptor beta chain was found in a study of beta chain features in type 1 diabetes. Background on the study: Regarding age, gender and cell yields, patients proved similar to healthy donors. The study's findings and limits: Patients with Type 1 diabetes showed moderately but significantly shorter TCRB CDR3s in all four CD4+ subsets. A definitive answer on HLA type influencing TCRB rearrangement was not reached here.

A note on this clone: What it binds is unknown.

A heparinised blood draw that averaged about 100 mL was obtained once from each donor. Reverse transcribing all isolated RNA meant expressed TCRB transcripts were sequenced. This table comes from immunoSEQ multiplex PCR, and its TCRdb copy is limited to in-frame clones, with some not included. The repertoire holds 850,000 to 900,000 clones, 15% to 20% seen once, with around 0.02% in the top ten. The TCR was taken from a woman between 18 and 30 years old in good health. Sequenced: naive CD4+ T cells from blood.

CDR3 amino acids: CASSYTSFGQYEQFF. CDR3 coding DNA: TGTGCCAGCAGCTATACTAGCTTCGGGCAATATGAGCAGTTCTTC. The chain recombines TRBV7-2 with TRBJ2-1; possibly TRBD2 for D (6 bases). The CDR3 covers 15 residues. Between the trimmed V and J ends, which lost 4 bases and 8 bases, there was a span of 18 bases. Per the germline V gene, CDR1 is SGHTA and CDR2 is FQGNSA.